This T cell receptor (beta chain) was documented in a study of T cell responses to AZD1222 COVID-19 vaccine. General observations from the study: Spike-specific TCR breadth and depth went up after people got two AZD1222 doses. As reported, nearly half of all spike-specific TCRs target variant regions that are unmutated.

Profiled with immunoSEQ multiplex PCR; TCRdb holds only in-frame clones, not every one. The table has around 200,000 clones, approximately 91% seen once; the top ten hold roughly 0.99%. About this clone: Its specificity is unknown.

Germline V gene sequence: CDR1 MNHEY, CDR2 SMNVEV (reference sequence). The CDR3 extends over 18 amino acids. Trimming took 0 bases from V and 0 from J, leaving 15 bases between them. This receptor was identified in an adult in good health. V usage is TRBV27 and J usage is TRBJ2-1, with D unclear. Specimen: peripheral blood, collected on day 0 of AZD1222 vaccination. The CDR3 DNA follows: TGTGCCAGCAGTTTATCTGTTCGGGTCGGCAGCTCCTACAATGAGCAGTTCTTC. Protein sequence: CASSLSVRVGSSYNEQFF.